Listed here is a single T cell receptor (beta chain). These data are taken from a study of CD8+ T cells in alopecia areata. Stated treatment: oral pan-JAK inhibitor, 5-10 mg twice daily. Alopecia areata patients provided lesional scalp punch biopsies and peripheral blood. Extracted RNA was reverse transcribed, and the resulting cDNA served as sequencing template. Here immunoSEQ multiplex PCR was the method, and the copy in TCRdb shows in-frame clones only, minus some. The repertoire consists of 10,000 to 15,000 clones, with 65% to 70% occurring once and the leading ten covering more than 6.5%. The length of the CDR3 is 16 residues. CDR1 and CDR2 from the germline V gene are SGHAT and FQDESV (reference sequence). V was shortened by 5 bases and J by 0 bases, with 16 bases between the two germline ends.

The source was skin, collected at week 4, from a patient treated with tofacitinib. This clonotype was sampled from a human donor with alopecia areata. This chain uses TRBV11-1 with TRBJ1-1, with D maybe TRBD1 (6 bases). As DNA, the CDR3 is TGTGCCAGCAGCCCAACGGGGGGCGGCATGAACACTGAAGCTTTCTTT. It yields the protein CASSPTGGGMNTEAFF.